Below are 25 T cell receptor beta chains sequenced from a single sample in a study of cytomegalovirus exposure and HLA in healthy donors. 60 Vbeta and 13 Jbeta primers were used in PCR. The method was immunoSEQ multiplex PCR; TCRdb's version includes in-frame clones alone and lacks a portion of them. The sample holds over 150,000 clones, about 80% seen once. Specimen: PBMCs. These receptors were obtained from a woman in her sixties or seventies in good health and CMV-seropositive.

V gene TRBV7-2 combines with J gene TRBJ2-5; 7 bases map to TRBD2. CDR1 and CDR2 (germline): SGHTA, FQGNSA. The CDR3 contains 15 residues. The ends lost 5 bases at V and 4 bases at J; junction bases unmatched: 10. CDR3 bases: TGTGCCAGCAGCACCGGCAGCGGGATTAGAGAGACCCAGTACTTC. Its translation: CASSTGSGIRETQYF.

This chain uses TRBV5-4 with TRBJ2-1, with TRBD2 matching over 8 bases. J was trimmed by 8 bases and V by 0 bases; bases with no gene match: 10. The CDR3 is 16 amino acids. The germline V gene encodes CDR1 SGHNT and CDR2 YYREEE (reference sequence). The CDR3, as DNA: TGTGCCAGCAGCTTGGCCTCAGCGGGGGTTTATTATGAGCAGTTCTTC. It encodes CASSLASAGVYYEQFF.

Concerning this clone itself: The junction and the germline gene differ at one end; a read error may be behind it. This chain joins TRBV7-9 and TRBJ2-5; TRBD2 aligns across 13 bases. This CDR3 contains 17 residues. Germline CDR1 reads SEHNR; CDR2 reads FQNEAQ (reference sequence). This chain's CDR3 is CSSSLPTSGGRGETQYF. The CDR3 DNA sequence: TGTTCCAGCAGCTTACCGACTAGCGGGGGGCGCGGAGAGACCCAGTACTTC.

The rearrangement uses TRBV9 and TRBJ2-7, with TRBD1 identical over 7 bases. The CDR3 spans 16 residues. Germline trimming cut 0 bases from V and 5 bases from J; bases unmatched to any gene: 11. The germline CDR1 and CDR2 sequences are SGDLS and YYNGEE. CDR3 DNA sequence: TGTGCCAGCAGCGTAGAGGGGGCAGGGCAACCCCACGAGCAGTACTTC. The encoded protein is CASSVEGAGQPHEQYF.

The chain links TRBV5-1 to TRBJ2-7; D call uncertain. The CDR3 loop spans 14 amino acids. V was clipped by 0 bases and J by 6 bases, with 13 bases between them. Germline values: CDR1 SGHRS, CDR2 YFSETQ. The CDR3 loop reads CASSLVPTTGEQYF. The CDR3 DNA reads TGCGCCAGCAGCTTGGTTCCCACCACCGGCGAGCAGTACTTC.

This chain uses TRBV9 with TRBJ2-6; the D is unclear. V was shortened by 4 bases and J by 0 bases, with 5 bases between the two germline ends. The CDR3 consists of 14 residues. Germline V CDR1 and CDR2: SGDLS, YYNGEE. In DNA form, the CDR3 reads TGTGCCAGCAGCCCCTTCTCTGGGGCCAACGTCCTGACTTTC. The encoded protein is CASSPFSGANVLTF.

The chain links TRBV4-1 to TRBJ2-7, with D maybe TRBD2 (6 bases). Germline V gene data show CDR1 as MGHRA and CDR2 as YSYEKL. The CDR3 contains 15 residues. Trimming took 0 bases from V and 1 from J, leaving 10 bases between them. The CDR3 nucleotides are TGCGCCAGCAGCCAAGAGTGGGGGGATTCCTACGAGCAGTACTTC. The encoded protein is CASSQEWGDSYEQYF.

The gene calls are TRBV19 and TRBJ1-2; D call uncertain. Trimming removed 1 base at V and 8 bases at J, with 11 bases between. Germline values: CDR1 LNHDA, CDR2 SQIVND (reference sequence). This CDR3 has 13 amino acids. This CDR3 reads CASSIAAFGGYTF. CDR3 nucleotides: TGTGCCAGTAGTATAGCTGCCTTCGGGGGCTACACCTTC.

J is TRBJ1-2 and V is TRBV7-9; the match to TRBD1 covers 7 bases. The CDR3 loop spans 14 amino acids. J gave up 9 bases and V 5 bases, and 12 bases lay outside the gene matches. CDR1 and CDR2 from the germline V gene are SEHNR and FQNEAQ (reference sequence). For the CDR3, the DNA is TGTGCCAGCAGCCCATGGGACAGCGGAATTAGCTACACCTTC. Translated: CASSPWDSGISYTF. The full variable domain, in which reference TRBV7-9 and TRBJ1-2 provide the parts outside the CDR3, is DTGVSQNPRHKITKRGQNVTFRCDPISEHNRLYWYRQTLGQGPEFLTYFQNEAQLEKSRLLSDRFSAERPKGSFSTLEIQRTEQGDSAMYLCASSPWDSGISYTFGSGTRLTVV.

This clone was picked up a small number of times. V usage is TRBV2 and J usage is TRBJ2-2, with a weak D call TRBD1 (5 bases). Looked up from germline, CDR1 is SNHLY and CDR2 is FYNNEI. V gave up 3 bases and J gave up 5 bases, with 13 bases separating them. The CDR3 extends over 15 amino acids. CDR3 nucleotides: TGTGCCAGCAGTGAGGATCAGGGATGGACCGGGGAGCTGTTTTTT. Protein sequence: CASSEDQGWTGELFF. The whole variable domain, remainder taken from reference TRBV2 and TRBJ2-2, is EPEVTQTPSHQVTQMGQEVILRCVPISNHLYFYWYRQILGQKVEFLVSFYNNEISEKSEIFDDQFSVERPDGSNFTLKIRSTKLEDSAMYFCASSEDQGWTGELFFGEGSRLTVL.

The chain combines TRBV27 with TRBJ1-5, with 7 positions matching TRBD1. The CDR3 is made up of 16 amino acids. The V and J ends lost 0 bases and 3 bases, in that order; junction bases with no gene match: 5. In germline, CDR1 is MNHEY, CDR2 SMNVEV (reference sequence). The CDR3, as DNA: TGTGCCAGCAGTTTATCAGACAGGGAGAACAATCAGCCCCAGCATTTT. This sequence encodes CASSLSDRENNQPQHF.

The V call is TRBV7-8, the J call TRBJ1-2; D perhaps matches TRBD1 (6 bases). The CDR3 runs 13 residues. Trimming pared 1 base from V and 8 bases from J, leaving 11 bases between. Germline values: CDR1 SGHVS, CDR2 FQNEAQ. In DNA form, the CDR3 reads TGTGCCAGCAGCTTAGACAGGGCGGAAGGCTACACCTTC. Translated, it gives CASSLDRAEGYTF.

The chain links TRBV5-1 to TRBJ1-4; D call uncertain. This CDR3 region has 14 residues. V was pared by 0 bases and J by 3 bases, with 6 bases between. Germline assignment: CDR1 SGHRS and CDR2 YFSETQ. In nucleotides, the CDR3 is TGCGCCAGCAGCTTGGGAGGGTCTAATGAAAAACTGTTTTTT. This translates into CASSLGGSNEKLFF.

The CDR3 region is CASSLGLGTKNIQYF. CDR3 bases: TGCGCCAGCAGCTTGGGTCTAGGAACCAAAAACATTCAGTACTTC. The chain recombines TRBV5-1 with TRBJ2-4; no firm D call. This CDR3 region has 15 residues. With 0 bases removed from V and 2 bases from J, the gap between germline ends came to 9 bases. The V gene's germline CDR1 is SGHRS and CDR2 YFSETQ.

This clone was seen only a few times. The V call is TRBV28, the J call TRBJ1-5; 9 bases are shared with TRBD1. This CDR3 has 14 amino acids. V lost 7 bases and J lost 5; bases outside the gene matches: 6. Germline lookup yields CDR1 MDHEN and CDR2 SYDVKM. The CDR3 is CASTTGQGHQPQHF. The CDR3 bases are TGTGCCAGCACCACTGGACAGGGGCATCAGCCCCAGCATTTT.

The chain joins TRBV20-1 to TRBJ2-2, with a weak D call TRBD2 (5 bases). Germline values: CDR1 DFQATT, CDR2 SNEGSKA (reference sequence). The length of the CDR3 is 11 residues. This CDR3 reads CGRRDTGELFF. CDR3 in DNA: TGCGGGAGACGGGACACCGGGGAGCTGTTTTTT.

J is TRBJ1-3 and V is TRBV4-3, with D tentatively TRBD1 (5 bases). Germline V gene sequence: CDR1 LGHNA, CDR2 YSLEER. V shed 0 bases and J shed 9 bases, with 12 bases lying between them. This CDR3 region has 14 residues. The CDR3 DNA reads TGCGCCAGCAGCCAAGATGCAGGGCACAGCACCATATATTTT. It translates to CASSQDAGHSTIYF.

The chain links TRBV5-1 to TRBJ2-3; D remains unclear. Germline values: CDR1 SGHRS, CDR2 YFSETQ. The CDR3 is made up of 15 amino acids. Trimming cost V 1 base and J 0 bases, with 9 bases left between them. The CDR3 reads CASSLKTASTDTQYF. For the CDR3, the DNA is TGCGCCAGCAGCTTGAAAACAGCAAGCACAGATACGCAGTATTTT.

The gene calls are TRBV10-3 and TRBJ2-3; 10 bases fit TRBD2. The length of the CDR3 is 19 residues. V shed 11 bases and J 2 bases; nucleotides not matched to a gene: 22. From germline, CDR1 is ENHRY and CDR2 SYGVKD. This CDR3 is CALRGLAGAASLYTDTQYF. In DNA, the CDR3 is TGTGCCCTACGGGGGCTAGCGGGGGCCGCGTCCCTCTACACAGATACGCAGTATTTT.

The chain combines TRBV9 with TRBJ2-1; D unresolved. The germline CDR1 and CDR2 sequences are SGDLS and YYNGEE. V lost 0 bases and J 6 bases, leaving 13 bases between the germline ends. The CDR3 runs 15 residues. The CDR3 nucleotides read TGTGCCAGCAGCGTAGACAGTATGCCCAGCAATGAGCAGTTCTTC. Residues: CASSVDSMPSNEQFF.

This clone was picked up a small number of times. The chain uses TRBV27 and TRBJ1-6; 7 bases align to TRBD1. From germline, CDR1 is MNHEY and CDR2 SMNVEV (reference sequence). After removal of 2 bases from V and 7 bases from J, the junction contained 8 bases not matched to a gene. The CDR3 totals 16 residues. This CDR3 reads CASSLGQGGLNSPLHF. CDR3 sequence (DNA): TGTGCCAGCAGTTTAGGCCAGGGGGGTTTGAATTCACCCCTCCACTTT.

The rearrangement joins TRBV15 to TRBJ1-5; no clear D. CDR1 is LNHNV, CDR2 YYDKDF, per germline (reference sequence). CDR3 size: 16 residues. Trimming left V 0 bases short and J 2 bases short, with 11 bases between. The CDR3 sequence: CATSREAGWGNQPQHF. The CDR3 DNA reads as TGTGCCACCAGCAGAGAGGCGGGATGGGGCAATCAGCCCCAGCATTTT. Full variable domain (rest looked up from reference TRBV15 and TRBJ1-5): DAMVIQNPRYQVTQFGKPVTLSCSQTLNHNVMYWYQQKSSQAPKLLFHYYDKDFNNEADTPDNFQSRRPNTSFCFLDIRSPGLGDTAMYLCATSREAGWGNQPQHFGDGTRLSIL.

The DNA for the CDR3 is TGTGCCAGCAGCCCAATAATCGGGACAGGGTCCTACGAGCAGTACTTC. Protein sequence: CASSPIIGTGSYEQYF. The chain carries TRBV7-9 and TRBJ2-7; 9 bases align to TRBD1. The CDR3 consists of 16 residues. Germline V lookup: CDR1 SEHNR, CDR2 FQNEAQ (reference sequence). With 5 bases clipped from V and 1 base from J, the junction kept 9 bases outside the gene matches.

The chain is built from TRBV5-5 and TRBJ2-3; TRBD2 is a possible D gene (6 bases). CDR1 is SGHKS, CDR2 YYEKEE, per germline (reference sequence). V was cut by 1 base and J by 6 bases, with 21 bases left in between. CDR3 length: 17 amino acids. The CDR3 DNA reads as TGTGCCAGCAGCTTGACATGGGCGGGGCGGCGGGCGGATACGCAGTATTTT. The encoded protein is CASSLTWAGRRADTQYF.

The rearrangement uses TRBV30 and TRBJ2-3; 9 bases are a match to TRBD2. CDR3 length equals 16 residues. Losses at the gene ends were 4 bases for V and 3 bases for J; bases not matched to a gene: 11. CDR1 and CDR2 from the germline V gene are GTSNPN and SVGIG (reference sequence). The CDR3 spells CAWTRRSGRLTDTQYF. DNA for the CDR3: TGTGCCTGGACGCGGAGGAGCGGGAGGTTGACAGATACGCAGTATTTT.